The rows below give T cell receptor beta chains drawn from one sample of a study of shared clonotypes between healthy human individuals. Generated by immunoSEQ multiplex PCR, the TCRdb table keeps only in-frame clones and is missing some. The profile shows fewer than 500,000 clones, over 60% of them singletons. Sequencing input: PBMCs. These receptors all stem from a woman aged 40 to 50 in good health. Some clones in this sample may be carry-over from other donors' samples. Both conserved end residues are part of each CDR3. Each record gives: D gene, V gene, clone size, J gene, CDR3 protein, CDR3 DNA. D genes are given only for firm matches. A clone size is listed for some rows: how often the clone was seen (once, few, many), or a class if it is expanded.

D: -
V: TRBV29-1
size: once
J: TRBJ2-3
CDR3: CSVEVPLDTQYF
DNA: TGCAGCGTTGAAGTGCCGTTAGATACGCAGTATTTT

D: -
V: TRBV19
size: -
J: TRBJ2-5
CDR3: CASSNTGYQETQYF
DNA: TGTGCCAGTAGTAATACAGGGTACCAAGAGACCCAGTACTTC

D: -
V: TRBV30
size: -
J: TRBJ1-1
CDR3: CAWIQGREAFF
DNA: TGTGCCTGGATCCAGGGCCGGGAAGCTTTCTTT

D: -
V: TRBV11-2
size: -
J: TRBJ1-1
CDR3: CASSPNGGRKAFF
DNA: TGTGCCAGCAGCCCGAACGGGGGGAGGAAAGCTTTCTTT

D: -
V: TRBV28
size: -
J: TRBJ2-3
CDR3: CASSFIGGAVPDTQYF
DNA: TGTGCCAGCAGTTTTATCGGGGGCGCGGTCCCAGATACGCAGTATTTT

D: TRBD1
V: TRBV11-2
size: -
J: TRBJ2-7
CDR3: CASSPIRGATGVLYEQYF
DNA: TGTGCCAGCAGCCCAATACGGGGCGCGACAGGGGTTTTGTACGAGCAGTACTTC

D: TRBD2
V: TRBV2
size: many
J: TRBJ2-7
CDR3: CASSVTSGGPYEQYF
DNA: TGTGCCAGCAGTGTGACTAGCGGGGGGCCCTACGAGCAGTACTTC

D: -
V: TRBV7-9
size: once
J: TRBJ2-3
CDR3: CASSLGGSEGTDTQYF
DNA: TGTGCCAGCAGCTTAGGGGGGTCGGAGGGCACAGATACGCAGTATTTT

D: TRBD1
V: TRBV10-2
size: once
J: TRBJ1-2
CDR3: CASRKTGADGYTF
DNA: TGCGCCAGCCGAAAGACAGGGGCGGATGGCTACACCTTC

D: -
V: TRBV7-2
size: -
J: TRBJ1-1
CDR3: CASSPWLLNTEAFF
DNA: TGTGCCAGCAGCCCCTGGTTATTGAACACTGAAGCTTTCTTT

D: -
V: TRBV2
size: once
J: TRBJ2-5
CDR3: CAARASQETQYF
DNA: TGTGCCGCACGGGCCAGCCAAGAGACCCAGTACTTC

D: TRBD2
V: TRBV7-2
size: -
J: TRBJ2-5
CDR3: CASSWGGGPQTQYF
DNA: TGTGCCAGCAGCTGGGGGGGAGGGCCACAGACCCAGTACTTC

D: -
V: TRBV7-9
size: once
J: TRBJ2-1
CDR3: CASNRDSSYNEQFF
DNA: TGTGCCAGCAACCGGGACTCCTCCTACAATGAGCAGTTCTTC

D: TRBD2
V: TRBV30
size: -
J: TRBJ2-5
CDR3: CAWGGSGFQETQYF
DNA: TGTGCCTGGGGAGGTAGCGGGTTCCAAGAGACCCAGTACTTC

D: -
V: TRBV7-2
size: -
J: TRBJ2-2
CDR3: CASSSGPANTGELFF
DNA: TGTGCCAGCAGCTCGGGCCCCGCGAACACCGGGGAGCTGTTTTTT

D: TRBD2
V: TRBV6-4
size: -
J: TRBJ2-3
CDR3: CASSDTASGDTDTQYF
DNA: TGTGCCAGCAGTGACACGGCTAGCGGGGACACAGATACGCAGTATTTT

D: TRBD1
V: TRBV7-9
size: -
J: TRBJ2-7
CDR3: CASSERDSIDYEQYF
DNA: TGTGCCAGCAGTGAGAGGGACAGTATAGACTACGAGCAGTACTTC

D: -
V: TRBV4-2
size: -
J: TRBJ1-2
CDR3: CASSQGSGDGYTF
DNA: TGTGCCAGCAGCCAAGGTTCAGGGGACGGCTACACCTTC

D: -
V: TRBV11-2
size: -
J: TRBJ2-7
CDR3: CASSLARNVNKYEQYF
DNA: TGTGCCAGCAGCTTAGCTCGGAACGTGAACAAGTACGAGCAGTACTTC

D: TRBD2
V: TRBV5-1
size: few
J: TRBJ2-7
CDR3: CASREAGLATNEQYF
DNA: TGCGCCAGCAGAGAAGCCGGACTAGCAACGAACGAGCAGTACTTC

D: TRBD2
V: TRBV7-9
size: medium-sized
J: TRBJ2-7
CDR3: CASSRPGTSGSTEQYF
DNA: TGTGCCAGCAGTCGTCCCGGGACTAGCGGGAGTACCGAGCAGTACTTC

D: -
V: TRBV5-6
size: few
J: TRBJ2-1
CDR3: CASSLGQAYNEQFF
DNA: TGTGCCAGCAGCTTGGGACAGGCCTACAATGAGCAGTTCTTC

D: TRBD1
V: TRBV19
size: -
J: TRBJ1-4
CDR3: CASSAPGQVREKLFF
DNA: TGTGCCAGTAGTGCTCCGGGACAGGTACGCGAAAAACTGTTTTTT

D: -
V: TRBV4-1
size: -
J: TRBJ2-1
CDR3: CASSQDEEYNEQFF
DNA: TGCGCCAGCAGCCAAGATGAGGAGTACAATGAGCAGTTCTTC

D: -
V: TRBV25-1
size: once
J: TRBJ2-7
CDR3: CASSQTDSYEQYF
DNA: TGTGCCAGCAGCCAGACTGATTCCTACGAGCAGTACTTC

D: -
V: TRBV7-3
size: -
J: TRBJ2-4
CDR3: CASSLTGAKNIQYF
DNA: TGTGCCAGCAGCTTAACTGGGGCCAAAAACATTCAGTACTTC

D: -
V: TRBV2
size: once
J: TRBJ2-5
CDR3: CASIRSGYYQETQYF
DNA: TGTGCCAGCATACGTAGCGGATATTACCAAGAGACCCAGTACTTC

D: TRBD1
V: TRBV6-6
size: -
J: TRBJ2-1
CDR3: CASSYWDRRYNEQFF
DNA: TGTGCCAGCAGTTACTGGGACAGGCGTTACAATGAGCAGTTCTTC

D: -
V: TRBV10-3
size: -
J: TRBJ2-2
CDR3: CAILSGNTGELFF
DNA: TGTGCCATCTTGTCTGGGAACACCGGGGAGCTGTTTTTT

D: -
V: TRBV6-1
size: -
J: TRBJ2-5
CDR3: CASSELAGGGETQYF
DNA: TGTGCCAGCAGTGAACTGGCAGGAGGAGGTGAGACCCAGTACTTC

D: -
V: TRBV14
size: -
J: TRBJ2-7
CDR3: CASSQVGQYGYEQYF
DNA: TGTGCCAGCAGCCAAGTTGGACAGTATGGATACGAGCAGTACTTC

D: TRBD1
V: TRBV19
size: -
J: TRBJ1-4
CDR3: CASDDRDRGAEKLFF
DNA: TGTGCCAGTGACGACCGGGACAGGGGGGCGGAAAAACTGTTTTTT